This TCR beta chain was identified during a study of cytomegalovirus exposure and HLA in healthy donors. Study observations and caveats: Common viral pathogens seemed, in a later analysis, to connect with several of the most significant clusters. A few of the chains that were CMV-associated were confirmed in vitro to be specific for CMV antigens. With DRB1 most and HLA-C fewest, TCR association rates differed between HLA loci in a later analysis. Analyses of presence and absence presupposed an approximately uniform sequencing depth across donors.

Only one count was recorded for this clone. Its antigen is as yet unknown. It was with 60 Vbeta and 13 Jbeta primers that the PCR ran. TCRdb keeps only in-frame clones here, not all; method: immunoSEQ multiplex PCR. The table lists around 190,000 clones, around three quarters of them singletons. The TCR was taken from a woman aged 18-29 years in good health and CMV-seronegative. The material sequenced was PBMCs.

The DNA of the CDR3 is TGTGCCTGGAGAAAAACCTGGACTAGCGGGAGAGTCAACACCGGGGAGCTGTTTTTT. As protein: CAWRKTWTSGRVNTGELFF. The chain recombines TRBV30 with TRBJ2-2; TRBD2 matches 13 bases. This CDR3 region has 19 residues. The germline V gene encodes CDR1 GTSNPN and CDR2 SVGIG (reference sequence). With 3 bases clipped from V and 2 bases from J, the junction kept 12 bases outside the gene matches.